A selection of T cell receptor beta chains follows, all from one sample in a study of CD8 T cells in Susac syndrome. TCRdb called the immunoSEQ multiplex PCR reads again in MiXCR, with one record for every CDR3 protein. The data show some 120,000 distinct CDR3 sequences, about 95% seen once. The sample taken for sequencing was CD4+ T cells from PBMCs. The receptors derive from a human donor in good health. CDR3s include the opening cysteine and the closing phenylalanine or tryptophan. D genes are given only for firm matches. Clone size is shown for a subset of rows, as once, few, many or a class of expanded clone.

TRBJ1-1	TRBD1	TRBV27	NA	TGTGCCAGCAGTTTAGCGGGACAGGGGAACATAGCTTTCTTT	CASSLAGQGNIAFF
TRBJ2-1	TRBD2	TRBV6-1	NA	TGTGCCAGCCACGGGCTAGCGGGAGCCCTCCCTTACAATGAGCAGTTCTTC	CASHGLAGALPYNEQFF
TRBJ2-4	TRBD1	TRBV7-9	NA	TGTGCCAGCAGCTTTCCCGGGACAGGGACGTCGGAGTACTTC	CASSFPGTGTSEYF
TRBJ1-5	NA	TRBV20-1	once	TGCAGTGCTCACCCGGCAGGACCTTTTCAGCCCCAGCATTTT	CSAHPAGPFQPQHF
TRBJ2-1	NA	TRBV28	NA	TGTGCCAGCAGTCCAATAGGGACAAAACAGTTCTTC	CASSPIGTKQFF
TRBJ2-3	NA	TRBV28	NA	TGTGCCAGCAGTTTGGTAGGGAGTACGCAGTATTTT	CASSLVGSTQYF
TRBJ2-7	NA	TRBV27	NA	TGTGCCAGCAGCGTGACTATCTACGAGCAGTACTTC	CASSVTIYEQYF
TRBJ2-7	NA	TRBV7-9	NA	TGTGCCAGCAGCTTTAGAACTTCCTACGAGCAGTACTTC	CASSFRTSYEQYF
TRBJ2-7	TRBD1	TRBV20-1	NA	TGCAGTGGTAATCGGGACAGTAGAGAGTACTTC	CSGNRDSREYF
TRBJ1-1	NA	TRBV4-2	NA	TGTGCCAGCAGCCAAGATTACGGGGCGAACACTGAAGCTTTCTTT	CASSQDYGANTEAFF
TRBJ2-5	TRBD2	TRBV7-9	NA	TGTGCCAGCGGCCCGGGTCTGAGGGGAGGGGAGACCCAGTACTTC	CASGPGLRGGETQYF
TRBJ2-7	TRBD1	TRBV3-1	NA	TGTGCCAGCAGCCAAGCGGGGACAGGGGGCCACGAGCAGTACTTC	CASSQAGTGGHEQYF
TRBJ1-1	NA	TRBV28	NA	TGTGCCAGCAGCCCGGGGGGGGTTATCGTGAACACTGAAGCTTTCTTT	CASSPGGVIVNTEAFF
TRBJ2-7	TRBD1	TRBV3-1	NA	TGTGCCAGCAGCCGAATCAGGGGGCAGGAGTACTTC	CASSRIRGQEYF
TRBJ2-1	TRBD2	TRBV6-2/TRBV6-3	NA	TGTGCCAGCAGCTTTAGCGGGAGTTCGCCGTTCTTC	CASSFSGSSPFF
TRBJ2-2	NA	TRBV15	NA	TGTGCCACCAGCACCAAGGTTTTCACCGGGGAGCTGTTTTTT	CATSTKVFTGELFF
TRBJ1-1	TRBD1	TRBV7-9	NA	TGTGCCAGCAGACCCACGGGACAGCAAAAGGACACTGAAGCTTTCTTT	CASRPTGQQKDTEAFF
TRBJ2-1	NA	TRBV2	NA	TGTGCCAGCAGGGAGGGGAGGTCCTCCTACAATGAGCAGTTCTTC	CASREGRSSYNEQFF